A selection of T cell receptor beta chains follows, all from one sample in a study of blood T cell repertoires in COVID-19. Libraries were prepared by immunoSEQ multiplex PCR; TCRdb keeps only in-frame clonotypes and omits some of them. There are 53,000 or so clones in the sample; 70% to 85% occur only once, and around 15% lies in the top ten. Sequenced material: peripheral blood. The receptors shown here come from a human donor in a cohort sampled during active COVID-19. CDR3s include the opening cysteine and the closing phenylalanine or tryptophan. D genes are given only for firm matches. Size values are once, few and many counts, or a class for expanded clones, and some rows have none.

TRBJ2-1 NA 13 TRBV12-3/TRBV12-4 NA TGTGCCAGCAGACACCCGATGAATAATGAGCAGTTCTTC CASRHPMNNEQFF
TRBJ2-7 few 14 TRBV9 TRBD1 TGTGCCAGCAGCCCCGGACAGGGTTGGGACGAGCAGTACTTC CASSPGQGWDEQYF
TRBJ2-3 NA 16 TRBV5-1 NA TGCGCCAGCAGCTTGTACAGCCAGCTTTCCACAGATACGCAGTATTTT CASSLYSQLSTDTQYF
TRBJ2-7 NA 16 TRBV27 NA TGTGCCAGCAGTCGAAGCCTACAGGGAGGGCCCTACGAGCAGTACTTC CASSRSLQGGPYEQYF
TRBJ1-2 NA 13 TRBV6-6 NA TGTGCCAGCATCCCAGATCCTTTCTATGGCTACACCTTC CASIPDPFYGYTF
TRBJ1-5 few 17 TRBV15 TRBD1 TGTGCCACCAGCAGAGATCGGGGGACAGGGGGTGGAGAGCCCCAGCATTTT CATSRDRGTGGGEPQHF
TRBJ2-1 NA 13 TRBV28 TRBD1 TGTGCCAGCAGCCGGGACAGCTACAATGAGCAGTTCTTC CASSRDSYNEQFF
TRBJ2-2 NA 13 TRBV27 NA TGTGCCAGCAGTTCCGCGAACACCGGGGAGCTGTTTTTT CASSSANTGELFF
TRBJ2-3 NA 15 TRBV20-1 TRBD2 TGCAGTGCTAGTCCCGGGGGGTCCTACACAGATACGCAGTATTTT CSASPGGSYTDTQYF
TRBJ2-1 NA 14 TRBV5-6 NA TGTGCCAGCAGCTTGCGCGGGGGCCTCAATGAGCAGTTCTTC CASSLRGGLNEQFF
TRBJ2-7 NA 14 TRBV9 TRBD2 TGTGCCAGCAGCGTAGAACTAGCGGCCGGGGAGCAGTACTTC CASSVELAAGEQYF
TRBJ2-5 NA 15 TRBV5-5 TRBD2 TGTGCCAGCAGACTTCTAGCGGGGGGGCTGGAGACCCAGTACTTC CASRLLAGGLETQYF
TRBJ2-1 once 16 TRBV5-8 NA TGTGCCAGCACCCACCCCCGCAAGCGGGCCAACAATGAGCAGTTCTTC CASTHPRKRANNEQFF
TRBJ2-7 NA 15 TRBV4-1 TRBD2 TGCGCCAGCAGCCCGGGGACTAGCGGGTCGTCGGCGCAGTACTTC CASSPGTSGSSAQYF
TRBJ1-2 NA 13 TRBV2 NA TGTGCCAGCAGCCCCCGGGCAGGGTATGGCTACACCTTC CASSPRAGYGYTF
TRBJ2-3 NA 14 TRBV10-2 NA TGCGCCAGCAGTGAGCCTACTTTCACAGATACGCAGTATTTT CASSEPTFTDTQYF
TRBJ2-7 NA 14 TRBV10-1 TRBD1 TGCGCCAGCAGTCCGGGACAGGTTCCCTACGAGCAGTACTTC CASSPGQVPYEQYF
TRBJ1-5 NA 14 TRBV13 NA TGTGCCAGCAGCTTACTGGGGGGGGGTCAGCCCCAGCATTTT CASSLLGGGQPQHF
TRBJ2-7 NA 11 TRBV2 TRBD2 TGTGCCAGCGGGACTAGCTCCGAGCAGTACTTC CASGTSSEQYF
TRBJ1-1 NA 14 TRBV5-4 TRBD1 TGTGCCAGCAGCTTTACAGGGGTCGGCACTGAAGCTTTCTTT CASSFTGVGTEAFF
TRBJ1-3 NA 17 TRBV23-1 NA TGCGCCAGCAGTCATCCCGACAGGCCTATCGCGGCAGACACCATATATTTT CASSHPDRPIAADTIYF
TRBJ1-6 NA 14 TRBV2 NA TGTGCCAGCAGTCCGACAGGTCGTAATTCACCCCTCCACTTT CASSPTGRNSPLHF
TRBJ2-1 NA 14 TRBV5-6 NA TGTGCCAGCAGTCGACTAGGCTCCTACAATGAGCAGTTCTTC CASSRLGSYNEQFF
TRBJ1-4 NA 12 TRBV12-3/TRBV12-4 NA TGTGCCAGCCGAGCCACTAATGAAAAACTGTTTTTT CASRATNEKLFF
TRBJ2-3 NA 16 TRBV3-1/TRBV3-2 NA TGTGCCAGCAGCCAAGCGGCGGGCCCGACCACAGATACGCAGTATTTT CASSQAAGPTTDTQYF
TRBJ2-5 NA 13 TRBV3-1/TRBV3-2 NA TGTGCCAGCAGCCGACAGGACCAAGAGACCCAGTACTTC CASSRQDQETQYF
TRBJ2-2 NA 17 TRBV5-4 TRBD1 TGTGCCAGCAGCCCTACACTGACAGGGTCAAACACCGGGGAGCTGTTTTTT CASSPTLTGSNTGELFF
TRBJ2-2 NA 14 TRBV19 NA TGTGCCAGTAGTTGGGGGGTCAACACCGGGGAGCTGTTTTTT CASSWGVNTGELFF
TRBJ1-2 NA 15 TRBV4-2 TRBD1 TGTGCCAGCAGCCGAGGGGACAGGGGCCCCTATGGCTACACCTTC CASSRGDRGPYGYTF
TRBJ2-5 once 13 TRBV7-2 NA TGTGCCAGCAGCTACAGGGTGCAAGAGACCCAGTACTTC CASSYRVQETQYF
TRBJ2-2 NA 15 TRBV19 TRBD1 TGTGCCACCTCACCACAGGGGATTGCCACCGGGGAGCTGTTTTTT CATSPQGIATGELFF
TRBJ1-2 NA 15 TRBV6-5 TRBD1 TGTGCCAGCAGCCGGACAGGGACTACGGACTATGGCTACACCTTC CASSRTGTTDYGYTF
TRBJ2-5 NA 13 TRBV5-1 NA TGCGCCAGCAGCAGGGAAGGACATGAGACCCAGTACTTC CASSREGHETQYF
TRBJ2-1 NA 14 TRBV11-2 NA TGTGCCAGCAGCCTACCCGGACAGATCAATGAGCAGTTCTTC CASSLPGQINEQFF
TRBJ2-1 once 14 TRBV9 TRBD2 TGTGCCAGCAGCGTAGCGGGAGGGCGGTATGAGCAGTTCTTC CASSVAGGRYEQFF
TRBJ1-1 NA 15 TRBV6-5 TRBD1 TGTGCCAGCAGGGAGGGACAGGGGAGGGTAACTGAAGCTTTCTTT CASREGQGRVTEAFF
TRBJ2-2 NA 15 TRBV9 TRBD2 TGTGCCAGCAGCAATAGCGGGACGAACACCGGGGAGCTGTTTTTT CASSNSGTNTGELFF
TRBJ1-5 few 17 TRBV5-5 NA TGTGCCACCGCCGGGTCGGCCAGCGGTGGCGGCAATCAGCCCCAGCATTTT CATAGSASGGGNQPQHF
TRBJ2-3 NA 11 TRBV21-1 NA TGTGCCAGCGAGAGCACAGATACGCAGTATTTT CASESTDTQYF
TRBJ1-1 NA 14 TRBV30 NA TGTGCCTGGAGTACCTCGGGCAGGGACACTGAAGCTTTCTTT CAWSTSGRDTEAFF
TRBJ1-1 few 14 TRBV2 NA TGTGCCAGCAGGCGGACAGAGGAATTAACTGAAGCTTTCTTT CASRRTEELTEAFF
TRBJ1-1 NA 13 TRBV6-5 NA TGTGCCAGCAGTTCTCTAATGAACACTGAAGCTTTCTTT CASSSLMNTEAFF
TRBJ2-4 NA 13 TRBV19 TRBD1 TGTGCCAGTAGTTTTCAGGGGGTGAACATTCAGTACTTC CASSFQGVNIQYF
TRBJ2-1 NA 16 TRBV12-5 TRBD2 TGTGCTAGTGGTTTGCTGACTAGCGGGAAGTCCAATGAGCAGTTCTTC CASGLLTSGKSNEQFF
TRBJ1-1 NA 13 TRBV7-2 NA TGTGCCAGCAGCTTAGGTGGGGCTGTTAGAGCTTTCTTT CASSLGGAVRAFF
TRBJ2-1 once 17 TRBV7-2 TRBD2 TGTGCCAGCAGCTTAAACCTTGGCGGGAGGAATGGGAATGAGCAGTTCTTC CASSLNLGGRNGNEQFF
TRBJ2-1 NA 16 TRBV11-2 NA TGTGCCAGCAGCGTCAAGGGGGGACAGTGGGGCAATGAGCAGTTCTTC CASSVKGGQWGNEQFF
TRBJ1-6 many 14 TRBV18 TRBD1 TGTGCCAGCTCACCGACAGGGGGCGATTCACCCCTCCACTTT CASSPTGGDSPLHF
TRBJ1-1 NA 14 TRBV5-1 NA TGCGCCAGCTCCTCTCCTCCAGGCGACACTGAAGCTTTCTTT CASSSPPGDTEAFF
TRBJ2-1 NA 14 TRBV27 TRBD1 TGTGCCAGCACGGACAGGGGGCCACTCAATGAGCAGTTCTTC CASTDRGPLNEQFF
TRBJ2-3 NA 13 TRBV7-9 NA TGTGCCAGCTACCCCCCAGGGACAGATACGCAGTATTTT CASYPPGTDTQYF
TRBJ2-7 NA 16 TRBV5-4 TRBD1 TGTGCCAGCAGCTTGGTGGGGGGCGGCACAGGGGGCGAGCAGTACTTC CASSLVGGGTGGEQYF
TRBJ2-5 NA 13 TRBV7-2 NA TGTGCCAGCAGCGTCAACAGGGAAGAGACCCAGTACTTC CASSVNREETQYF
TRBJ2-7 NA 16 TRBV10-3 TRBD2 TGTGCCATCAGTAGGACTAGCGGGGGGGCAGAAAACGAGCAGTACTTC CAISRTSGGAENEQYF
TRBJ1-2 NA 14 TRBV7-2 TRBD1 TGTGCCAGCAGCCGGGACAGCGCGAACTATGGCTACACCTTC CASSRDSANYGYTF